These 18 T cell receptor beta chains were sequenced from one sample in a study of blood T cell repertoires in COVID-19. TCRdb's copy holds only in-frame clones and misses some; the assay was immunoSEQ multiplex PCR. The profile shows about 210,000 clones, more than 70% of them singletons. Sequenced input: peripheral blood. The receptors here all came from a human donor in a cohort sampled during active COVID-19.

This clone was recorded a few times. The chain is built from TRBV9 and TRBJ1-5; 11 nucleotides match TRBD1. CDR3 length: 15 amino acids. The germline gives CDR1 SGDLS, CDR2 YYNGEE. The V segment lost 4 bases and the J segment 9 bases; nucleotides outside the gene matches: 9. The CDR3 spells CASSPRTGGFRPQHF. DNA for the CDR3: TGTGCCAGCAGCCCCCGGACAGGGGGCTTTCGGCCCCAGCATTTT. Complete variable domain (other parts from reference TRBV9 and TRBJ1-5): DSGVTQTPKHLITATGQRVTLRCSPRSGDLSVYWYQQSLDQGLQFLIQYYNGEERAKGNILERFSAQQFPDLHSELNLSSLELGDSALYFCASSPRTGGFRPQHFGDGTRLSIL.

In this sample, this clone turned up many times. The rearrangement uses TRBV6-5 and TRBJ2-7, with D perhaps TRBD1 (5 bases). Germline lookup yields CDR1 MNHEY and CDR2 SVGAGI. The CDR3 is made up of 12 amino acids. Trimming cost V 5 bases and J 7 bases, with 12 bases left between them. For the CDR3, the DNA is TGTGCCAGCAGTAACCAGGGTAGGGAGCAGTACTTC. As protein: CASSNQGREQYF.

The chain joins TRBV11-3 to TRBJ2-2, with 12 bases aligning to TRBD2. The CDR3 spans 16 residues. Germline V gene data show CDR1 as SGHNT and CDR2 as YENEEA. The ends lost 5 bases at V and 4 bases at J; junction bases unmatched: 5. The CDR3 region is CASSPTSGRFTGELFF. In nucleotides, the CDR3 is TGTGCCAGCAGCCCGACTAGCGGGAGATTCACCGGGGAGCTGTTTTTT.

This clone came up a few times. The CDR3 sequence is CATHPRPGTPLHF. CDR3 DNA sequence: TGTGCCACTCACCCCCGACCGGGGACACCCCTCCACTTT. The chain combines TRBV19 with TRBJ1-6; no firm D call. The V gene lost 10 bases and the J gene lost 11 bases, with 18 bases spanning the gap. This CDR3 is built from 13 residues. CDR1 is LNHDA, CDR2 SQIVND, per germline (reference sequence).

Here the CDR3 DNA reads TGCGCCAGCAGCCAGACCGGGACTAGCGGCCGAGGGGAGACCCAGTACTTC. This translates into CASSQTGTSGRGETQYF. The rearrangement joins TRBV4-1 to TRBJ2-5, with 11 bases lining up with TRBD2. This CDR3 contains 17 residues. Germline trimming cut 3 bases from V and 5 bases from J; bases unmatched to any gene: 11. Germline V CDR1 and CDR2: MGHRA, YSYEKL.

The CDR3 loop is CASRTGPEDTQYF. CDR3 DNA sequence: TGTGCCAGCAGGACAGGACCGGAGGATACGCAGTATTTT. J is TRBJ2-3 and V is TRBV12-3 or TRBV12-4, with D tentatively TRBD1 (6 bases). V lost 6 bases and J lost 6, with 13 bases in between. This CDR3 region has 13 residues.

This chain links TRBV6-5 with TRBJ2-7; D might be TRBD1 (6 bases). In germline, CDR1 is MNHEY, CDR2 SVGAGI. Trimming pared 6 bases from V and 3 bases from J, leaving 6 bases between. The CDR3 consists of 11 residues. The DNA of the CDR3 is TGTGCCAGCAGACAGGGCTACGAGCAGTACTTC. As protein: CASRQGYEQYF.

The table lists this clone with a count of one. V usage is TRBV18 and J usage is TRBJ1-4; 9 nucleotides align to TRBD1. Germline trimming cut 1 base from V and 4 bases from J; bases unmatched to any gene: 1. The CDR3 has 15 amino acids. Germline V gene lookup returns CDR1 KGHSH and CDR2 LQKENI. The CDR3 region is CASSPRTGDNEKLFF. The CDR3 DNA follows: TGTGCCAGCTCACCACGGACAGGGGATAATGAAAAACTGTTTTTT.

The rearrangement uses TRBV6-1 and TRBJ2-3; 10 bases agree with TRBD2. J lost 9 bases, V lost 6 bases, and 12 bases had no gene match. CDR3 length equals 15 residues. The germline CDR1 and CDR2 sequences are MNHNS and SASEGT. The CDR3 here is CASRGLAGESGTQYF. In DNA, the CDR3 is TGTGCCAGCAGGGGGCTAGCGGGAGAATCAGGAACGCAGTATTTT.

The V gene is TRBV5-1, the J gene TRBJ2-7, with 8 bases aligning to TRBD2. The CDR3 extends over 14 amino acids. V lost 7 bases, J lost 5 bases, and 11 bases stayed unmatched. Germline V lookup: CDR1 SGHRS, CDR2 YFSETQ. CDR3 region: CASRRREDGNEQYF. For the CDR3, the DNA is TGCGCCAGCCGAAGGCGGGAGGACGGGAACGAGCAGTACTTC.

J is TRBJ2-7 and V is TRBV20-1; maybe TRBD2 (5 bases). V was cut by 7 bases and J by 6 bases, with 10 bases left in between. Germline lookup yields CDR1 DFQATT and CDR2 SNEGSKA (reference sequence). The CDR3 consists of 10 residues. The CDR3 reads CSVDAGEQYF. As DNA, the CDR3 is TGCAGTGTAGACGCGGGCGAGCAGTACTTC.

The gene calls are TRBV9 and TRBJ1-2; D unresolved. With 4 bases removed from V and 3 bases from J, the gap between germline ends came to 10 bases. The CDR3 is 13 amino acids. Per germline, CDR1 SGDLS and CDR2 YYNGEE. CDR3: CASSLPGDYGYTF. The CDR3 nucleotides read TGTGCCAGCAGCCTCCCAGGCGACTATGGCTACACCTTC.

The J gene is TRBJ2-7, the V gene TRBV28; 9 bases map to TRBD2. J lost 5 bases, V lost 7 bases, and 12 bases had no gene match. Germline V gives CDR1 MDHEN, CDR2 SYDVKM. This CDR3 spans 15 amino acids. The CDR3 DNA sequence: TGTGCCAGCACCCCCAGCGGGGGGCTCATCGACGAGCAGTACTTC. Residues: CASTPSGGLIDEQYF.

CDR3 amino acids: CASSTSWTADSIEKLFF. The CDR3 DNA follows: TGTGCCAGTAGTACGTCATGGACAGCGGATAGCATTGAAAAACTGTTTTTT. The gene calls are TRBV19 and TRBJ1-4, with D maybe TRBD1 (6 bases). The CDR3 contains 17 residues. Germline values: CDR1 LNHDA, CDR2 SQIVND (reference sequence). Trimming pared 4 bases from V and 7 bases from J, leaving 22 bases between.

V usage is TRBV19 and J usage is TRBJ2-7; 8 bases match TRBD1. The V segment lost 7 bases and the J segment 4 bases; nucleotides outside the gene matches: 6. CDR1 is LNHDA, CDR2 SQIVND, per germline (reference sequence). CDR3 length: 13 amino acids. This CDR3 is CASTSGQVYEQYF. The CDR3 DNA is TGTGCCAGTACCTCGGGACAGGTTTACGAGCAGTACTTC.

In its sample, this clone was seen many times. This chain connects TRBV14 to TRBJ2-7, with 8 bases lining up with TRBD1. This CDR3 contains 14 residues. The trim removed 6 bases at V and 2 bases at J, leaving 6 bases unmatched. The germline V gene encodes CDR1 SGHDN and CDR2 FVKESK. This CDR3 reads CASRPGGSPYEQYF. The CDR3 coding sequence is TGTGCCAGCAGACCAGGGGGCTCCCCCTACGAGCAGTACTTC.

This clone occurred once. The chain joins TRBV5-1 to TRBJ2-1, with 11 positions matching TRBD2. Germline V gene data show CDR1 as SGHRS and CDR2 as YFSETQ. The CDR3 extends over 16 amino acids. Trimming removed 5 bases from V and 4 bases from J; junction bases left unmatched: 8. CDR3 sequence reads: CASSFGGLADYNEQFF. Here the CDR3 DNA reads TGCGCCAGCAGTTTCGGGGGACTAGCGGATTACAATGAGCAGTTCTTC.

The V call is TRBV5-3, the J call TRBJ2-7, with 9 positions matching TRBD1. TRBV5-3 is an ORF, with its function uncertain. CDR3 size: 16 residues. Losses at the gene ends were 4 bases for V and 3 bases for J; bases not matched to a gene: 11. DNA of the CDR3: TGTGCCAGAAGCAGAAGAATCCGGGACAGGGTCTACGAGCAGTACTTC. It is translated as CARSRRIRDRVYEQYF.